Listed below are T cell receptor beta chains from one sample, sequenced in a study of blood T cell repertoires in COVID-19. Repertoires were generated with immunoSEQ multiplex PCR, while TCRdb's copy carries only in-frame clones and drops some. Here the sample spans roughly 190,000 clones, 80% to 95% being singletons. The sequenced material came from peripheral blood. These receptors were collected from a man in his fifties with acute or convalescent COVID-19. The CDR3 runs from the conserved cysteine through the conserved F or W. Each record gives: J gene, D gene, V gene, clone size, CDR3 DNA, CDR3 protein. D genes are given only for firm matches. Only some rows state a clone size, as once, few, many or a class for expanded clones.

J gene: TRBJ2-6
D gene: NA
V gene: TRBV19
clone size: NA
CDR3 DNA: TGTGCCAGTAGTGTACAGGGTCCTGGGGCCAACGTCCTGACTTTC
CDR3 protein: CASSVQGPGANVLTF

J gene: TRBJ1-2
D gene: NA
V gene: TRBV10-2
clone size: NA
CDR3 DNA: TGCGCCAGCAGTGGACAGGTTGAAGGCTACACCTTC
CDR3 protein: CASSGQVEGYTF

J gene: TRBJ2-7
D gene: TRBD1
V gene: TRBV6-1
clone size: once
CDR3 DNA: TGTGCCAGCAGAGAAGAGACAGGGGGCTACTACGAGCAGTACTTC
CDR3 protein: CASREETGGYYEQYF

J gene: TRBJ2-3
D gene: TRBD1
V gene: TRBV7-8
clone size: NA
CDR3 DNA: TGTGCCAGCAGCCCAACAGGGGGTGTGGATACGCAGTATTTT
CDR3 protein: CASSPTGGVDTQYF

J gene: TRBJ1-2
D gene: NA
V gene: TRBV9
clone size: NA
CDR3 DNA: TGTGCCAGCAGCGTAGAACAGGGTGTTCCCTACTATGGCTACACCTTC
CDR3 protein: CASSVEQGVPYYGYTF

J gene: TRBJ2-7
D gene: NA
V gene: TRBV28
clone size: NA
CDR3 DNA: TGTGCCAGCCGGGGGATAAGGTCATTCGAGCAGTACTTC
CDR3 protein: CASRGIRSFEQYF

J gene: TRBJ2-3
D gene: TRBD2
V gene: TRBV19
clone size: NA
CDR3 DNA: TGTGCCAGTAGTAACCTCGGGCTAGCGGGGACAGATACGCAGTATTTT
CDR3 protein: CASSNLGLAGTDTQYF

J gene: TRBJ2-1
D gene: TRBD2
V gene: TRBV27
clone size: once
CDR3 DNA: TGTGCCAGCAGAGTCATCAACGTGGGAGGGCCGACCTACAATGAGCAGTTCTTC
CDR3 protein: CASRVINVGGPTYNEQFF

J gene: TRBJ1-1
D gene: NA
V gene: TRBV28
clone size: NA
CDR3 DNA: TGTGCCAGCAGTCCACGCAGGTACATGAACACTGAAGCTTTCTTT
CDR3 protein: CASSPRRYMNTEAFF

J gene: TRBJ1-2
D gene: NA
V gene: TRBV14
clone size: NA
CDR3 DNA: TGTGCCAGCAGCCAAGGACAGTTGATTAACTATGGCTACACCTTC
CDR3 protein: CASSQGQLINYGYTF

J gene: TRBJ2-1
D gene: TRBD2
V gene: TRBV27
clone size: few
CDR3 DNA: TGTGCCAGCAGTTTCGCGGGGGATAATAACAATGAGCAGTTCTTC
CDR3 protein: CASSFAGDNNNEQFF

J gene: TRBJ1-2
D gene: TRBD1
V gene: TRBV5-1
clone size: NA
CDR3 DNA: TGCGCCAGCAGCCGGGACAGAAACTATGGCTACACCTTC
CDR3 protein: CASSRDRNYGYTF

J gene: TRBJ2-2
D gene: NA
V gene: TRBV3-1/TRBV3-2
clone size: NA
CDR3 DNA: TGTGCCAGCAGCCAAGGAGGTTCCGGGGAGCTGTTTTTT
CDR3 protein: CASSQGGSGELFF

J gene: TRBJ2-2
D gene: NA
V gene: TRBV5-6
clone size: NA
CDR3 DNA: TGTGCCAGCAGCTTTGTGGGTACAGCCGGGGAGCTGTTTTTT
CDR3 protein: CASSFVGTAGELFF

J gene: TRBJ2-7
D gene: TRBD1
V gene: TRBV10-1
clone size: NA
CDR3 DNA: TGCGCCAGCAGTGAGACGAACCGGGACAGGCACTTC
CDR3 protein: CASSETNRDRHF

J gene: TRBJ1-2
D gene: TRBD1
V gene: TRBV6-2/TRBV6-3
clone size: NA
CDR3 DNA: TGTGCCAGCAGCTCCGGGACAGCGAATAACTATGGCTACACCTTC
CDR3 protein: CASSSGTANNYGYTF

J gene: TRBJ2-7
D gene: TRBD1
V gene: TRBV27
clone size: once
CDR3 DNA: TGTGCCAGCAAAGATTTGGGACAGGGGATTGACGAGCAGTACTTC
CDR3 protein: CASKDLGQGIDEQYF

J gene: TRBJ2-5
D gene: TRBD1
V gene: TRBV27
clone size: NA
CDR3 DNA: TGTGCCAGCAACATCGGACAGGGGATAGGGACCCAGTACTTC
CDR3 protein: CASNIGQGIGTQYF

J gene: TRBJ2-1
D gene: TRBD2
V gene: TRBV2
clone size: NA
CDR3 DNA: TGTGCCAGCGGTAGGACTAGCGTTTACAATGAGCAGTTCTTC
CDR3 protein: CASGRTSVYNEQFF

J gene: TRBJ2-6
D gene: TRBD2
V gene: TRBV19
clone size: NA
CDR3 DNA: TGTGCCAGTAGTATAGTACTAGCGGGCACCCTCTCTGGGGCCAACGTCCTGACTTTC
CDR3 protein: CASSIVLAGTLSGANVLTF

J gene: TRBJ2-2
D gene: TRBD1
V gene: TRBV4-3
clone size: NA
CDR3 DNA: TGCGCCAGCAGCCCCCGGGACAGCACCGGGGAGCTGTTTTTT
CDR3 protein: CASSPRDSTGELFF

J gene: TRBJ2-5
D gene: NA
V gene: TRBV7-9
clone size: few
CDR3 DNA: TGTGCCAGCAGCCAGGGGATATCGGGCTATGAGACCCAGTACTTC
CDR3 protein: CASSQGISGYETQYF

J gene: TRBJ1-1
D gene: NA
V gene: TRBV5-1
clone size: NA
CDR3 DNA: TGCGCCAGCAGGGATGGGACCGCGGGGGAAGCTTTCTTT
CDR3 protein: CASRDGTAGEAFF

J gene: TRBJ1-1
D gene: NA
V gene: TRBV29-1
clone size: NA
CDR3 DNA: TGCAGCGTTGAAGATCTGGCGGGGGGCAAGAACACTGAAGCTTTCTTT
CDR3 protein: CSVEDLAGGKNTEAFF

J gene: TRBJ2-6
D gene: NA
V gene: TRBV21-1
clone size: NA
CDR3 DNA: TGTGCCAGCAGCAAAGGGGGGGACAGGGGAAGCCCTGGGGCCAACGTCCTGACTTTC
CDR3 protein: CASSKGGDRGSPGANVLTF

J gene: TRBJ2-2
D gene: TRBD1
V gene: TRBV18
clone size: NA
CDR3 DNA: TGTGCCAGCTCTCCAGACAGGGTCACCGGGGAGCTGTTTTTT
CDR3 protein: CASSPDRVTGELFF

J gene: TRBJ1-2
D gene: NA
V gene: TRBV18
clone size: NA
CDR3 DNA: TGTGCCAGCTCACCTACCGGGTGGGATGGCTACACCTTC
CDR3 protein: CASSPTGWDGYTF

J gene: TRBJ1-1
D gene: TRBD1
V gene: TRBV9
clone size: NA
CDR3 DNA: TGTGCCAGCAGCGCAGAGGACAGGGGGACCACTGAAGCTTTCTTT
CDR3 protein: CASSAEDRGTTEAFF

J gene: TRBJ2-4
D gene: TRBD2
V gene: TRBV28
clone size: NA
CDR3 DNA: TGTGCCAGCAGTTGGCCTAGCGGGGTCAAAAACATTCAGTACTTC
CDR3 protein: CASSWPSGVKNIQYF

J gene: TRBJ2-3
D gene: NA
V gene: TRBV6-1
clone size: NA
CDR3 DNA: TGTGCCAGCAGTGAAGCGGCACAGGGTATAGGAAGCACAGATACGCAGTATTTT
CDR3 protein: CASSEAAQGIGSTDTQYF

J gene: TRBJ2-1
D gene: TRBD2
V gene: TRBV28
clone size: NA
CDR3 DNA: TGTGCCAGCAAGGTGGGAGGGTCCTCCGGTTACAATGAGCAGTTCTTC
CDR3 protein: CASKVGGSSGYNEQFF

J gene: TRBJ1-6
D gene: TRBD1
V gene: TRBV5-1
clone size: NA
CDR3 DNA: TGCGCCAGCAGCGGCGCGACAGGGGTCGGTTCACCCCTCCACTTT
CDR3 protein: CASSGATGVGSPLHF

J gene: TRBJ1-1
D gene: NA
V gene: TRBV6-6
clone size: few
CDR3 DNA: TGTGCCAGCAGACATGGTCAGGGAAGCACTGAAGCTTTCTTT
CDR3 protein: CASRHGQGSTEAFF

J gene: TRBJ2-5
D gene: TRBD2
V gene: TRBV10-3
clone size: NA
CDR3 DNA: TGTGCCATCAGCAATAGCGGGACAGAGACCCAGTACTTC
CDR3 protein: CAISNSGTETQYF

J gene: TRBJ1-5
D gene: NA
V gene: TRBV19
clone size: NA
CDR3 DNA: TGTGCCCGTGGGGGGGGTATCCTGAGGGGACAGCATTTT
CDR3 protein: CARGGGILRGQHF

J gene: TRBJ1-2
D gene: TRBD1
V gene: TRBV3-1/TRBV3-2
clone size: NA
CDR3 DNA: TGTGCCAGCAGTCAGGGGACAGGGAGAGGTGGCTACACCTTC
CDR3 protein: CASSQGTGRGGYTF

J gene: TRBJ2-7
D gene: NA
V gene: TRBV9
clone size: NA
CDR3 DNA: TGTGCCAGCAGCGTAGTCGACAAGCTCTCCGAGCAGTACTTC
CDR3 protein: CASSVVDKLSEQYF

J gene: TRBJ1-1
D gene: NA
V gene: TRBV3-1/TRBV3-2
clone size: NA
CDR3 DNA: TGTGCCAGCAGCCGGGGCCCCTTGGAAGCTTTCTTT
CDR3 protein: CASSRGPLEAFF

J gene: TRBJ2-3
D gene: TRBD2
V gene: TRBV5-4
clone size: NA
CDR3 DNA: TGTGCCAGCAGGACCCTTAGCGGGAGGGGGAGCACAGATACGCAGTATTTT
CDR3 protein: CASRTLSGRGSTDTQYF

J gene: TRBJ1-1
D gene: NA
V gene: TRBV28
clone size: NA
CDR3 DNA: TGTGCCAGCAGTTTCCAGGCCCCTTACACTGAAGCTTTCTTT
CDR3 protein: CASSFQAPYTEAFF

J gene: TRBJ2-5
D gene: NA
V gene: TRBV3-1/TRBV3-2
clone size: NA
CDR3 DNA: TGTGCCAGCAGCCCACAGGGTGTGGAAGAGACCCAGTACTTC
CDR3 protein: CASSPQGVEETQYF

J gene: TRBJ2-5
D gene: TRBD2
V gene: TRBV11-2
clone size: NA
CDR3 DNA: TGTGCCAGCAGCTTATGGACTAGCGGCCAAGAGACCCAGTACTTC
CDR3 protein: CASSLWTSGQETQYF

J gene: TRBJ2-1
D gene: NA
V gene: TRBV7-9
clone size: NA
CDR3 DNA: TGTGCCAGCAGCCTAGGGGGGCGTCTCAATGAGCAGTTCTTC
CDR3 protein: CASSLGGRLNEQFF

J gene: TRBJ2-3
D gene: TRBD2
V gene: TRBV7-6
clone size: NA
CDR3 DNA: TGTGCCAGCAGCCTACGGACTAGCGGCAACCTAAAGGATACGCAGTATTTT
CDR3 protein: CASSLRTSGNLKDTQYF

J gene: TRBJ2-7
D gene: TRBD1
V gene: TRBV29-1
clone size: NA
CDR3 DNA: TGCAGCGCCAGGGACAGGGAACGGTACGAGCAGTACTTC
CDR3 protein: CSARDRERYEQYF

J gene: TRBJ1-2
D gene: NA
V gene: TRBV10-1
clone size: NA
CDR3 DNA: TGCGCCAGCAGTGGGAGCCATGGCTACACCTTC
CDR3 protein: CASSGSHGYTF

J gene: TRBJ1-2
D gene: TRBD1
V gene: TRBV11-1
clone size: NA
CDR3 DNA: TGTGCCAGCAGCCGATCGGGACAGGGGACGCATGGCTACACCTTC
CDR3 protein: CASSRSGQGTHGYTF

J gene: TRBJ2-3
D gene: TRBD2
V gene: TRBV4-1
clone size: few
CDR3 DNA: TGCGCCAGCAGCATCCAGGCGGGAGGAATGGATACGCAGTATTTT
CDR3 protein: CASSIQAGGMDTQYF

J gene: TRBJ1-1
D gene: NA
V gene: TRBV5-4
clone size: NA
CDR3 DNA: TGTGCCAGCAGCTTTGGCAGGCCGAACACTGAAGCTTTCTTT
CDR3 protein: CASSFGRPNTEAFF

J gene: TRBJ1-3
D gene: NA
V gene: TRBV19
clone size: NA
CDR3 DNA: TGTGCCAGTAGTATCCAGATTGGAAACACCATATATTTT
CDR3 protein: CASSIQIGNTIYF

J gene: TRBJ1-3
D gene: TRBD1
V gene: TRBV30
clone size: NA
CDR3 DNA: TGTGCCTGGGGGGGCACAGGGGCCCCCTCTGGAAACACCATATATTTT
CDR3 protein: CAWGGTGAPSGNTIYF

J gene: TRBJ2-5
D gene: NA
V gene: TRBV29-1
clone size: once
CDR3 DNA: TGCAGCGCGAGGGGCGGCCAAGAGACCCAGTACTTC
CDR3 protein: CSARGGQETQYF

J gene: TRBJ2-2
D gene: TRBD1
V gene: TRBV27
clone size: NA
CDR3 DNA: TGTGCCAGCAGCATAAACAGGGGAACGAACACCGGGGAGCTGTTTTTT
CDR3 protein: CASSINRGTNTGELFF

J gene: TRBJ2-3
D gene: TRBD1
V gene: TRBV7-9
clone size: NA
CDR3 DNA: TGTGCCAGCAGCCCCGGACAGGGAAGCACAGATACGCAGTATTTT
CDR3 protein: CASSPGQGSTDTQYF

J gene: TRBJ1-2
D gene: NA
V gene: TRBV11-2
clone size: NA
CDR3 DNA: TGTGCCAGCACCCTGACAGGCGGGTATGGCTACACCTTC
CDR3 protein: CASTLTGGYGYTF

J gene: TRBJ2-1
D gene: TRBD2
V gene: TRBV27
clone size: NA
CDR3 DNA: TGTGCCAGCAGGCCTCGGGTAGCGGGAGGCTACAATGAGCAGTTCTTC
CDR3 protein: CASRPRVAGGYNEQFF

J gene: TRBJ2-5
D gene: NA
V gene: TRBV10-1
clone size: NA
CDR3 DNA: TGCGCCAGCAGTCCCCAGCTAGCTGGGAGAGAGACCCAGTACTTC
CDR3 protein: CASSPQLAGRETQYF

J gene: TRBJ1-1
D gene: NA
V gene: TRBV28
clone size: NA
CDR3 DNA: TGTGCCAGCAGTCCAAATACAGTGAACACTGAAGCTTTCTTT
CDR3 protein: CASSPNTVNTEAFF

J gene: TRBJ1-2
D gene: TRBD1
V gene: TRBV5-4
clone size: NA
CDR3 DNA: TGTGCCAGCAGCTCTCCGGGACAGACTAACTATGGCTACACCTTC
CDR3 protein: CASSSPGQTNYGYTF